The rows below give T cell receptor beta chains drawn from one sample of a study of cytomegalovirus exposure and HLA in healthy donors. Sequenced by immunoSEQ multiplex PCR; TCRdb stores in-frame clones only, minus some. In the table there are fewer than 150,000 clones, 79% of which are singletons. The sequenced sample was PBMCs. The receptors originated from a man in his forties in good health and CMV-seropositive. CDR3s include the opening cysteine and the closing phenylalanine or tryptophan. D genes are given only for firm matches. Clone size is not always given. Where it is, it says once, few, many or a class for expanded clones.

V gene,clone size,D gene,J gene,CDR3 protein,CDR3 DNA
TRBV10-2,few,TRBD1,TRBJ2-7,CASSDGTGPLWQYF,TGCGCCAGCAGTGACGGGACAGGGCCCCTATGGCAGTACTTC
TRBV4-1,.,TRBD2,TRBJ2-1,CASSQETSAYNEQFF,TGCGCCAGCAGCCAAGAGACTAGCGCCTACAATGAGCAGTTCTTC
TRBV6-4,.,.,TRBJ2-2,CASSATPTGELFF,TGTGCCAGCAGCGCTACCCCGACCGGGGAGCTGTTTTTT
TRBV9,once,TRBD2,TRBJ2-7,CASSGGLAGEREQYF,TGTGCCAGCAGCGGGGGACTAGCGGGAGAACGCGAGCAGTACTTC
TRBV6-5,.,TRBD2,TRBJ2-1,CASSYSLAGGNEQFF,TGTGCCAGCAGTTACTCCCTAGCGGGAGGTAATGAGCAGTTCTTC
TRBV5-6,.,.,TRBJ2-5,CASSLDRQETQYF,TGTGCCAGCAGCTTGGACAGGCAAGAGACCCAGTACTTC
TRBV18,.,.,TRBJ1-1,CASSPPGTDYTEAFF,TGTGCCAGCTCACCCCCCGGGACGGACTACACTGAGGCTTTCTTT
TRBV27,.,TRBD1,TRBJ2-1,CASSLLPGQSNNEQFF,TGTGCCAGCAGTTTACTTCCGGGACAGTCCAACAATGAGCAGTTCTTC
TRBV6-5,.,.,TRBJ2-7,CASSRSSDYEQYF,TGTGCCAGCAGTCGGTCTAGCGACTACGAGCAGTACTTC
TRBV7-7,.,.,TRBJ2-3,CASSLQFSTDTQYF,TGTGCCAGCAGCTTACAATTTAGCACAGATACGCAGTATTTT
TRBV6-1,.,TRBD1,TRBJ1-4,CASSLTYRGNEKLFF,TGTGCCAGCAGTCTCACTTACAGGGGGAATGAAAAACTGTTTTTT
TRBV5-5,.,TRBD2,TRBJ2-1,CASSLRGTSGRSNEQFF,TGTGCCAGCAGCTTGCGGGGGACTAGCGGGAGGAGCAATGAGCAGTTCTTC
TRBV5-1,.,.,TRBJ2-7,CASSSGTFSYEQYF,TGCGCCAGCAGCTCCGGGACTTTCTCCTACGAGCAGTACTTC
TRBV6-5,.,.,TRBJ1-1,CASSPELGGTEAFF,TGTGCCAGCAGTCCTGAACTCGGAGGCACTGAAGCTTTCTTT
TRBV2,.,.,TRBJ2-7,CASSEVLEQYF,TGTGCCAGCAGTGAAGTTCTCGAGCAGTACTTC
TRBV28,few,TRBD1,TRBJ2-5,CASSRDRQETQYF,TGTGCCAGCAGCCGGGACAGACAAGAGACCCAGTACTTC
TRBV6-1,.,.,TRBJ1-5,CASNDKFNQPQHF,TGTGCCAGCAATGACAAATTCAATCAGCCCCAGCATTTT
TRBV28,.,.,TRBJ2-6,CASSLQGFPGANVLTF,TGTGCCAGCAGTTTACAGGGGTTCCCTGGGGCCAACGTCCTGACTTTC
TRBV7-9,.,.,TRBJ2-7,CASSLAGTSHEQYF,TGTGCCAGCAGCTTAGCGGGGACAAGCCACGAGCAGTACTTC
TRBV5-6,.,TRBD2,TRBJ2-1,CASLASGGFSYNEQFF,TGTGCCAGCTTGGCTAGCGGGGGATTCTCCTACAATGAGCAGTTCTTC
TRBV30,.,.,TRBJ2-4,CACEHPGAKNIQYF,TGTGCCTGTGAACACCCCGGGGCCAAAAACATTCAGTACTTC
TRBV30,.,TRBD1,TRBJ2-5,CAGWTGVLSETQYF,TGTGCCGGGTGGACAGGGGTTCTATCAGAGACCCAGTACTTC